What follows are 8 T cell receptor beta chains derived from one specimen sequenced in a study of T-cell reconstitution after alpha-beta-depleted transplantation in children. Researchers prepared the TCRbeta library using unique molecular identifiers, the study reports. TCRdb analysed the PCR reads with MiXCR anew, one entry per CDR3 protein. Of about 340,000 distinct CDR3 sequences listed, approximately 10% were seen once; the top ten hold roughly 2.5%. The sample was PBMCs from the stem cell graft donor, taken from the stem cell graft. These receptor sequences come from a human donor who donated a stem cell graft to a child with acute lymphoblastic leukemia.

The V gene is TRBV7-2, the J gene TRBJ2-2, with 13 bases aligning to TRBD2. The CDR3 covers 17 residues. J lost 6 bases, V lost 3 bases, and 7 bases had no gene match. Germline values: CDR1 SGHTA, CDR2 FQGNSA. For the CDR3, the DNA is TGTGCCAGCAGCTTTGCCGGGACTAGCGGGACGGCCGGGGAGCTGTTTTTT. Translated: CASSFAGTSGTAGELFF.

This clonotype appeared a few times. V is TRBV29-1 and J is TRBJ2-1; D gene uncertain. Germline-derived CDR1 and CDR2 are SQVTM and ANQGSEA. This CDR3 spans 11 amino acids. The V gene lost 7 bases and the J gene lost 4 bases, with 8 bases spanning the gap. CDR3 coding DNA: TGCAGCGGCACCCAATACAATGAGCAGTTCTTC. The encoded protein is CSGTQYNEQFF.

This clonotype was seen a handful of times. The rearrangement uses TRBV5-1 and TRBJ1-6; TRBD1 is a possible D gene (5 bases). Germline assignment: CDR1 SGHRS and CDR2 YFSETQ. CDR3 size: 14 residues. Trimming stripped 4 bases from V and 8 bases from J, with 13 bases between. In DNA, the CDR3 is TGCGCCAGCAGCGACGGGACGGTTGATTCACCCCTCCACTTT. This encodes CASSDGTVDSPLHF.

The J gene is TRBJ2-6, the V gene TRBV7-9; 11 bases are a match to TRBD1. The V and J ends lost 5 bases and 1 base, in that order; junction bases with no gene match: 1. CDR3 length equals 16 residues. Per germline, CDR1 SEHNR and CDR2 FQNEAQ (reference sequence). The CDR3 region has the DNA TGTGCCAGCAGCGGGGACAGGGGGTCTGGGGCCAACGTCCTGACTTTC. Its protein is CASSGDRGSGANVLTF.

This clonotype has a handful of counts. The chain uses TRBV7-9 and TRBJ1-1, with TRBD1 as a possible D gene (6 bases). Trimming shortened V by 1 base and J by 2 bases, and 11 bases separated the two germline ends. Germline V gives CDR1 SEHNR, CDR2 FQNEAQ (reference sequence). The CDR3 covers 15 residues. The CDR3 spells CASSLVSGGNTEAFF. CDR3 DNA: TGTGCCAGCAGCTTAGTGTCGGGGGGCAACACTGAAGCTTTCTTT.

A word on this clonotype: Sequence at one end of the junction differs from germline and may be a read error. The chain has TRBV25-1 and TRBJ2-1, with no clear D. The germline V gene has CDR1 MGHDK and CDR2 SYGVNS. CDR3 size: 13 residues. CDR3 DNA: TGTGCCAGCAGTGAATCCACCTACAGTGAGCAGTTCTTC. Its protein product is CASSESTYSEQFF.

This clonotype was observed a few times. The rearrangement links TRBV7-2 to TRBJ2-1, with 9 bases that match TRBD2. Germline trimming cut 5 bases from V and 10 bases from J; bases unmatched to any gene: 15. Per the germline V gene, CDR1 is SGHTA and CDR2 is FQGNSA. CDR3 size: 16 residues. The CDR3, as DNA: TGTGCCAGCAGCGCAGCGGGACTAGCCTACCACGGGGAGCAGTTCTTC. It specifies CASSAAGLAYHGEQFF.

There are many counts of this clonotype. This chain connects TRBV20-1 to TRBJ2-1, with D maybe TRBD1 (6 bases). The V gene's germline CDR1 is DFQATT and CDR2 SNEGSKA (reference sequence). V lost 4 bases to trimming and J lost 5 bases, with 15 bases between them. The CDR3 loop spans 14 amino acids. CDR3 DNA: TGCAGTGCTAAACAGGGACACGTCCACAATGAGCAGTTCTTC. Protein sequence: CSAKQGHVHNEQFF.